This is a list of T cell receptor beta chains from one sample in a study of T-cell reconstitution after alpha-beta-depleted transplantation in children. A single record per CDR3 protein comes from TCRdb applying MiXCR to the PCR reads. The top ten hold 27% of the sample, which has 350,000 to 500,000 distinct CDR3 sequences, roughly 43% seen once. The specimen comprised PBMCs, sampled before TCRalphabeta/CD19-depleted stem cell transplant. Receptors originate from a girl aged 2 to 9 with aplastic anemia, due to receive a stem cell transplant. Each CDR3 is given with its conserved first and last residue. D genes are given only for firm matches. The listing skips clone size in some rows; elsewhere it reads once, few, many or a size class.

abundance	j_gene	v_gene	d_gene	CDR3aa	CDR3nt
many	TRBJ2-2	TRBV9	.	CASSVDPTGELFF	TGTGCCAGCAGCGTAGATCCCACCGGGGAGCTGTTTTTT
many	TRBJ2-1	TRBV20-1	TRBD2	CSARDPSRQRGYNEQFF	TGCAGTGCTAGAGATCCCTCGCGGCAGCGGGGCTACAATGAGCAGTTCTTC
.	TRBJ2-7	TRBV4-1	TRBD1	CASSLDGTGGGYEQYF	TGCGCCAGCAGCCTCGACGGGACAGGGGGCGGTTACGAGCAGTACTTC
.	TRBJ2-5	TRBV3-1	TRBD2	CASSTRRAGAPWTQYF	TGTGCCAGCTCCACGAGGCGAGCGGGGGCGCCCTGGACCCAGTACTTC
many	TRBJ1-4	TRBV5-5	TRBD1	CASSLNTGTVNEKLFF	TGTGCCAGCAGCTTGAATACCGGGACAGTTAATGAAAAACTGTTTTTT
few	TRBJ2-3	TRBV30	TRBD2	CAWRLAGQGTDTQYF	TGTGCCTGGAGACTAGCGGGTCAAGGCACAGATACGCAGTATTTT
once	TRBJ2-1	TRBV20-1	TRBD2	CSAIPASGSSYNEQFF	TGCAGTGCTATTCCCGCTAGCGGGAGCTCCTACAATGAGCAGTTCTTC
.	TRBJ2-3	TRBV5-5	.	CASSLAPGGTDTQYF	TGTGCCAGCAGCTTGGCCCCCGGCGGCACAGATACGCAGTATTTT
.	TRBJ2-7	TRBV7-3	TRBD2	CASSLTSPLRRGGTYEQYF	TGTGCCAGCAGCTTAACGTCCCCCCTACGACGGGGGGGTACTTACGAGCAGTACTTC
few	TRBJ1-3	TRBV28	.	CASSLQGSGNTIYF	TGTGCCAGCAGTTTACAGGGATCTGGAAACACCATATATTTT
.	TRBJ2-3	TRBV20-1	TRBD2	CSAPFVTGGPTDTQYF	TGCAGTGCCCCTTTCGTGACGGGAGGGCCCACAGATACGCAGTATTTT
.	TRBJ2-2	TRBV7-2	TRBD2	CASSLGTSGYTGELFF	TGTGCCAGCAGCTTGGGGACTAGCGGTTACACCGGGGAGCTGTTTTTT
once	TRBJ2-7	TRBV20-1	.	CSARPSEAGSYEQYF	TGCAGTGCTAGACCTAGCGAGGCCGGCTCCTACGAGCAGTACTTC
many	TRBJ1-4	TRBV12-3/TRBV12-4	TRBD1	CASRSGGQSSEKLFF	TGTGCCAGCAGGTCAGGGGGCCAGTCGAGTGAAAAACTGTTTTTT
.	TRBJ2-7	TRBV12-3/TRBV12-4	.	CASKPARASYEQYF	TGTGCCAGCAAGCCCGCTAGGGCATCCTACGAGCAGTACTTC
.	TRBJ1-2	TRBV4-2	.	CASSPGGGAFDYGYTF	TGTGCCAGCAGCCCGGGCGGGGGGGCTTTCGACTATGGCTACACCTTC
.	TRBJ2-1	TRBV5-5	TRBD2	CASSLGLGRSGSDEQFF	TGTGCCAGCAGCTTGGGGTTGGGGCGCAGCGGGAGTGATGAGCAGTTCTTC
once	TRBJ2-7	TRBV6-1	.	CASSLTVDYEQYF	TGTGCCAGCAGCCTGACAGTAGACTACGAGCAGTACTTC
many	TRBJ2-1	TRBV9	.	CASSVDMAEQFF	TGTGCCAGCAGCGTAGACATGGCTGAGCAGTTCTTC
many	TRBJ2-2	TRBV4-1	TRBD2	CASSHGLAGTGELFF	TGCGCCAGCAGCCATGGACTAGCAGGGACCGGGGAGCTGTTTTTT
.	TRBJ2-5	TRBV5-1	TRBD2	CASSQSTGGPETQYF	TGCGCCAGCAGCCAATCTACGGGGGGGCCGGAGACCCAGTACTTC
.	TRBJ2-3	TRBV27	.	CASSPQRGSTDTQYF	TGTGCCAGCAGTCCCCAGAGGGGTAGCACAGATACGCAGTATTTT